What follows are 19 T cell receptor beta chains derived from one specimen sequenced in a study of early T cells in non-severe SARS-CoV-2 infection. TCRdb processed the 5' RACE reads anew with MiXCR; each CDR3 protein has one entry. The repertoire includes tens of thousands of distinct CDR3 sequences, 10% of them detected once, and 6% to 8.5% sits in the top ten. The sequencing used whole blood, collected at baseline. These receptor sequences come from an adult who was a healthcare worker with PCR-confirmed SARS-CoV-2 infection or an uninfected control (not recorded which).

The CDR3 DNA reads as TGCAGCGCCGAGGGACAGCGAAACACTGAAGCTTTCTTT. The encoded protein is CSAEGQRNTEAFF. The chain has TRBV29-1 and TRBJ1-1; 7 bases agree with TRBD1. Germline V gene lookup returns CDR1 SQVTM and CDR2 ANQGSEA. With 7 bases clipped from V and 2 bases from J, the junction kept 7 bases outside the gene matches. The CDR3 consists of 13 residues.

This clonotype was detected a few times. The rearrangement uses TRBV11-3 and TRBJ2-3; either TRBD1 or TRBD2 may fit D (6 bases each). Germline V gene data show CDR1 as SGHNT and CDR2 as YENEEA. This CDR3 comprises 17 residues. V lost 5 bases and J lost 1, with 19 bases in between. The CDR3 bases are TGTGCCAGCAGCCGGATATTACAGGGAGGAGGCACAGATACGCAGTATTTT. Protein product: CASSRILQGGGTDTQYF.

CDR3 protein: CASSVDRNGEKLFF. DNA of the CDR3: TGTGCCAGCAGTGTAGACAGAAATGGGGAAAAACTGTTTTTT. V and J are TRBV6-1 and TRBJ1-4, with a possible D match to TRBD1 (5 bases). Germline CDR1 and CDR2: MNHNS and SASEGT. The V gene lost 4 bases and the J gene lost 8 bases, with 14 bases spanning the gap. This CDR3 is built from 14 residues.

This clonotype was seen ten or more times. The chain combines TRBV2 with TRBJ1-6; D remains ambiguous. V lost 6 bases and J lost 4, with 7 bases in between. CDR3 length: 13 amino acids. Germline CDR1 SNHLY, CDR2 FYNNEI. The CDR3 here is CASRPDYNSPLHF. CDR3 nucleotide sequence: TGTGCCAGCAGGCCGGATTATAATTCACCCCTCCACTTT.

The rearrangement joins TRBV7-3 to TRBJ2-1, with D tentatively TRBD1 or TRBD2 (6 bases each). CDR1 is SGHTA and CDR2 is FQGTGA in the germline V gene. Trimming removed 4 bases from V and 6 bases from J, with 10 bases in between. The CDR3 is 13 amino acids. The CDR3 spells CASSSTGANEQFF. The CDR3 nucleotides read TGTGCCAGCAGCTCGACGGGGGCCAATGAGCAGTTCTTC.

The chain is built from TRBV11-3 and TRBJ2-2; D gene unclear. The CDR3 has 17 amino acids. With 5 bases removed from V and 4 bases from J, the gap between germline ends came to 20 bases. The V gene's germline CDR1 is SGHNT and CDR2 YENEEA. The CDR3 DNA reads as TGTGCCAGCAGCCTAGGGCAGGATGCTGAGCTCACCGGGGAGCTGTTTTTT. It yields the protein CASSLGQDAELTGELFF. Combining the CDR3 with reference TRBV11-3 and TRBJ2-2 gives the whole variable domain EAGVVQSPRYKIIEKKQPVAFWCNPISGHNTLYWYLQNLGQGPELLIRYENEEAVDDSQLPKDRFSAERLKGVDSTLKIQPAELGDSAVYLCASSLGQDAELTGELFFGEGSRLTVL.

The chain uses TRBV6-5 and TRBJ1-2; D is unresolved. The CDR3 has 14 residues. The V and J ends lost 4 bases and 6 bases respectively, with 15 bases between them. Germline V CDR1 and CDR2: MNHEY, SVGAGI. CDR3 protein: CASSSPSAQNGYTF. CDR3 DNA sequence: TGTGCCAGCAGTTCCCCCTCGGCACAAAATGGCTACACCTTC.

V and J are TRBV20-1 and TRBJ1-1; a possible D gene is TRBD1 (6 bases). The germline V gene encodes CDR1 DFQATT and CDR2 SNEGSKA (reference sequence). The CDR3 has 13 amino acids. V dropped 8 bases and J dropped 2 bases, with 15 bases sitting between them. CDR3 nucleotides: TGCAGTTCAGCGGGACAAGATAACACTGAAGCTTTCTTT. Translating gives CSSAGQDNTEAFF.

This clonotype was found many times. This rearrangement joins TRBV7-9 to TRBJ2-6, with D unresolved. Deletions cut 1 base from V and 0 bases from J, with 10 bases between. Germline loops: CDR1 SEHNR, CDR2 FQNEAQ (reference sequence). The CDR3 runs to 17 residues. DNA for the CDR3: TGTGCCAGCAGCTTAGTCCCAGAAGTCTCTGGGGCCAACGTCCTGACTTTC. This sequence encodes CASSLVPEVSGANVLTF. Drawing the rest from reference TRBV7-9 and TRBJ2-6, the complete variable domain is DTGVSQNPRHKITKRGQNVTFRCDPISEHNRLYWYRQTLGQGPEFLTYFQNEAQLEKSRLLSDRFSAERPKGSFSTLEIQRTEQGDSAMYLCASSLVPEVSGANVLTFGAGSRLTVL.

This clonotype was detected many times. The genes are TRBV30 and TRBJ1-5; tentative D call: TRBD1 (5 bases). CDR1 is GTSNPN, CDR2 SVGIG, per germline (reference sequence). V was pared by 3 bases and J by 2 bases, with 14 bases between. The CDR3 runs 15 residues. The CDR3 reads CAWRNLGGGNQPQHF. CDR3 DNA: TGTGCCTGGAGAAACCTTGGGGGAGGCAATCAGCCCCAGCATTTT.

This clonotype has a handful of counts. V is TRBV10-3 and J is TRBJ2-5; tentatively, D is TRBD2 (5 bases). V gave up 5 bases and J gave up 2 bases, with 12 bases separating them. This CDR3 comprises 14 residues. Germline V lookup: CDR1 ENHRY, CDR2 SYGVKD. The CDR3 DNA follows: TGTGCCATCAGTTTGTTTCGGGATCAAGAGACCCAGTACTTC. Protein sequence: CAISLFRDQETQYF.

There are a few counts of this clonotype. The CDR3 bases are TGTGCCACCAGTGATTGGGGACAGGCGGGCACCGGGGAGCTGTTTTTT. Its translation is CATSDWGQAGTGELFF. The chain links TRBV24-1 to TRBJ2-2; 8 bases are a match to TRBD1. The CDR3 sequence is 16 residues long. Germline CDR1 and CDR2: KGHDR and SFDVKD. V gave up 2 bases and J gave up 4 bases; unmatched junction bases: 5.

The CDR3, as DNA: TGTGCCAGCAGCTTAGAAGGGGGTACCACTGAAGCTTTCTTT. Translation: CASSLEGGTTEAFF. The chain carries TRBV11-1 and TRBJ1-1; TRBD1 is a possible D gene (6 bases). In germline, CDR1 is SGHAT, CDR2 FQDESV (reference sequence). This CDR3 has 14 amino acids. V was cut by 1 base and J by 4 bases, with 10 bases left in between.

The table lists this clonotype with a few counts. This rearrangement joins TRBV7-2 to TRBJ1-5; D is perhaps TRBD1 (5 bases). This CDR3 is 14 amino acids long. V gave up 4 bases and J gave up 6 bases, with 13 bases separating them. Germline V gene data show CDR1 as SGHTA and CDR2 as FQGNSA. DNA of the CDR3: TGTGCCAGCAGCTCGGCACCCGGGACTCAGCCCCAGCATTTT. Translation gives CASSSAPGTQPQHF.

This clonotype was observed many times. The rearrangement links TRBV6-1 to TRBJ1-3; 7 nucleotides align to TRBD1. Germline V CDR1 and CDR2: MNHNS, SASEGT. This CDR3 spans 14 amino acids. The V gene end was trimmed by 10 bases and the J gene end by 2 bases; junction bases not matched to a gene: 8. The CDR3 DNA reads TGTGCCATAAAAAAGACAGGGACTGGAAACACCATATATTTT. It yields the protein CAIKKTGTGNTIYF.

This clonotype was recorded at least ten times. V is TRBV5-1 and J is TRBJ2-7; D is uncertain. Germline V gene data show CDR1 as SGHRS and CDR2 as YFSETQ. Trimming stripped 5 bases from V and 0 bases from J, with 9 bases between. This CDR3 has 13 residues. CDR3 bases: TGCGCCAGCAGTTCGGGCCTCTCCTACGAGCAGTACTTC. Translation gives CASSSGLSYEQYF.

The sample holds many counts of this clonotype. V gene TRBV5-1 combines with J gene TRBJ1-2; 8 bases agree with TRBD1. Looked up from germline, CDR1 is SGHRS and CDR2 is YFSETQ. CDR3 length: 14 amino acids. J was trimmed by 4 bases and V by 4 bases; bases with no gene match: 6. CDR3 loop: CASSPIGQGYGYTF. The CDR3, as DNA: TGCGCCAGCAGCCCGATAGGACAGGGCTATGGCTACACCTTC.

This clonotype was seen only a few times. The chain has TRBV7-9 and TRBJ2-7; D call uncertain. The CDR3 runs to 14 residues. CDR1 is SEHNR, CDR2 FQNEAQ, per germline (reference sequence). Trimming removed 2 bases from V and 5 bases from J, with 13 bases in between. Written as DNA, the CDR3 is TGTGCCAGCAGCTTATATGAAGTTACTCACGAGCAGTACTTC. Translating gives CASSLYEVTHEQYF.

This chain uses TRBV20-1 with TRBJ2-7; D is unresolved. The germline V gene has CDR1 DFQATT and CDR2 SNEGSKA (reference sequence). This CDR3 contains 14 residues. The V end lost 7 bases, the J end lost 6 bases, and 22 bases lay between the germline ends. This CDR3 reads CSVLHRARAGEQYF. The CDR3 region has the DNA TGCAGTGTCCTCCACCGGGCCCGTGCTGGCGAGCAGTACTTC.